This T cell receptor beta chain was captured in a study of blood T cell repertoires in COVID-19. TCRdb's copy holds only in-frame clones and misses some; the assay was immunoSEQ multiplex PCR. This table holds 270,000 or so clones, roughly 93% found once. The CDR3 is made up of 19 amino acids. Per the germline V gene, CDR1 is LGHNT and CDR2 is FRNRAP. Trimming cost V 2 bases and J 1 base; bases outside gene matches: 10. V and J are TRBV12-5 and TRBJ2-7, with TRBD2 matching over 14 bases. Material for sequencing was PBMCs or T cells enriched from blood (not recorded which). The TCR originated in a middle-aged woman with acute COVID-19. The CDR3 DNA reads TGTGCTAGTGGTTTGACCCCCGGGACTAGCGGGAGACCTTCCTACGAGCAGTACTTC. Translation gives CASGLTPGTSGRPSYEQYF.